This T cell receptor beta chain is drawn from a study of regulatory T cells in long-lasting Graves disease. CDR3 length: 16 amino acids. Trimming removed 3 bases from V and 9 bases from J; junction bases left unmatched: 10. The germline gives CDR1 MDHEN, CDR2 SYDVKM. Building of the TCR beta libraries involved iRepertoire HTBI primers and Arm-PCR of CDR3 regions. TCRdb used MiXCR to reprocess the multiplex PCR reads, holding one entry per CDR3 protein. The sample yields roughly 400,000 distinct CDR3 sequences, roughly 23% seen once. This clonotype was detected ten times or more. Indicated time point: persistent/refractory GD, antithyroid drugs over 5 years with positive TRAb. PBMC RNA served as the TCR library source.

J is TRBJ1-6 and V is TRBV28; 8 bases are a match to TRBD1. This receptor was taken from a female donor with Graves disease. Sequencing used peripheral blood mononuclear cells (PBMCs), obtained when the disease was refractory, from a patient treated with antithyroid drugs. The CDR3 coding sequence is TGTGCCAGCAGTTTCCATCAGGGGGCAGCAAGTTCACCCCTCCACTTT. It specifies CASSFHQGAASSPLHF.